This T cell receptor beta chain came from a study of response to subunit inactivated influenza vaccine. Broader study findings: Each seasonal flu vaccination may recruit only limited new T cells, authors suggested.

Germline trimming cut 4 bases from V and 1 base from J; bases unmatched to any gene: 13. There are 20 residues in the CDR3. Germline lookup yields CDR1 MRHNA and CDR2 SNTAGT. MiXCR, applied by TCRdb to the RT-PCR reads, yields one record per CDR3 protein. This table holds 500,000 to 600,000 distinct CDR3 sequences, 10% to 15% found once. This clonotype appeared a few times. What it recognizes is unknown. The TCR originated in a man over 45 who received an inactivated influenza vaccine. The sequences come from PBMCs from blood, collected about 40 days after vaccination. The V call is TRBV6-4, the J call TRBJ2-1; TRBD2 matches 13 bases. The CDR3 protein is CASSALGLAGQIGSYNEQFF. CDR3 bases: TGTGCCAGCAGTGCCTTGGGACTAGCGGGACAAATTGGGTCCTACAATGAGCAGTTCTTC.